These 25 T cell receptor beta chains came from one sample sequenced in a study of a mutant IDH1 vaccine in newly diagnosed glioma. Time point given: week 47, end of study. With topical imiquimod, each dose of the vaccine consisted of 300 ug of mutant IDH1 20-mer peptide. These receptors lack a known antigen. The protocol was immunoSEQ multiplex PCR, while the TCRdb copy is restricted to in-frame clones and leaves out a portion. The table has some 34,000 clones, about nine tenths seen once. The material was PBMCs, obtained from a glioma patient whose treatment included an IDH1 peptide vaccine. These receptor sequences come from a woman aged 40-49 years with glioma.

This clone has only one observation. In DNA form, the CDR3 reads TGTGCCAGCCGGAGCGATTCCCCCTACGAGCAGTACTTC. Its translation: CASRSDSPYEQYF. The rearrangement uses TRBV2 and TRBJ2-7, with D unclear. The CDR3 extends over 13 amino acids. Germline V gene sequence: CDR1 SNHLY, CDR2 FYNNEI. V was trimmed by 8 bases and J by 2 bases, leaving 13 bases between them.

The chain uses TRBV30 and TRBJ2-5, with TRBD2 identical over 8 bases. In germline, CDR1 is GTSNPN, CDR2 SVGIG (reference sequence). This CDR3 comprises 12 residues. The ends lost 3 bases at V and 5 bases at J; junction bases unmatched: 2. The CDR3 sequence is CAWRGLVETQYF. CDR3 coding DNA: TGTGCCTGGAGGGGACTAGTGGAGACCCAGTACTTC.

The V call is TRBV6-6, the J call TRBJ1-5; 8 bases fit TRBD1. V trimming: 5 bases; J trimming: 7 bases; junction bases outside the gene matches: 7. The CDR3 contains 14 residues. The germline gives CDR1 MNHNY, CDR2 SVGAGI (reference sequence). CDR3 sequence: CASSRPDRGQPQHF. The CDR3 DNA reads TGTGCCAGCAGTCGCCCCGACAGGGGACAGCCCCAGCATTTT.

CDR3 amino acids: CASSPGHDEKLFF. The CDR3 DNA follows: TGTGCCAGCTCACCGGGACATGATGAAAAACTGTTTTTT. The chain carries TRBV18 and TRBJ1-4; TRBD1 is a possible D gene (6 bases). This CDR3 has 13 amino acids. Deletions cut 3 bases from V and 6 bases from J, with 8 bases between. Germline CDR1 and CDR2: KGHSH and LQKENI.

The chain recombines TRBV28 with TRBJ2-7; TRBD2 aligns across 11 bases. Trimming took 5 bases from V and 3 from J; bases not matched to a gene: 6. Germline V gene sequence: CDR1 MDHEN, CDR2 SYDVKM. CDR3 size: 15 residues. The CDR3: CASSLRTSGFYEQYF. DNA for the CDR3: TGTGCCAGCAGTCTAAGGACTAGCGGGTTCTACGAGCAGTACTTC.

This clone is a singleton in its sample. The chain recombines TRBV5-1 with TRBJ2-2, with D uncertain. Germline CDR1 SGHRS, CDR2 YFSETQ. V gave up 4 bases and J gave up 0 bases, with 4 bases separating them. The CDR3 consists of 13 residues. The CDR3 region is CASSPPNTGELFF. For the CDR3, the DNA is TGCGCCAGCAGCCCGCCGAACACCGGGGAGCTGTTTTTT.

The chain employs TRBV7-2 and TRBJ2-5; TRBD1 might be the D (5 bases). The DNA matches TRBJ2-7 better at its end, which makes the J call doubtful. This CDR3 has 15 residues. Germline CDR1 reads SGHTA; CDR2 reads FQGNSA. The CDR3 DNA reads TGTGCCAGCAGCTTAGGGTATGGGGCTTCCTACGAGCAGTACTTC. Its protein product is CASSLGYGASYEQYF.

The table lists this clone with a count of one. The V and J genes are TRBV29-1 and TRBJ2-3; 9 nucleotides match TRBD2. CDR3 length equals 15 residues. The V segment lost 5 bases and the J segment 0 bases; nucleotides outside the gene matches: 6. Looked up from germline, CDR1 is SQVTM and CDR2 is ANQGSEA. Here the CDR3 DNA reads TGCAGCGTTATTCTAGCGGGGTCTAGCACAGATACGCAGTATTTT. This encodes CSVILAGSSTDTQYF.

This chain links TRBV7-9 with TRBJ2-7; 8 bases are shared with TRBD1. V trimming: 4 bases; J trimming: 2 bases; junction bases outside the gene matches: 4. The CDR3 runs to 14 residues. In germline, CDR1 is SEHNR, CDR2 FQNEAQ (reference sequence). The CDR3 sequence is CASSSPGQAYEQYF. CDR3 nucleotide sequence: TGTGCCAGCAGCTCCCCGGGACAGGCCTACGAGCAGTACTTC.

This clone was found a few times. The chain recombines TRBV2 with TRBJ2-2, with D tentatively TRBD1 (5 bases). V lost 3 bases and J lost 6, with 8 bases in between. The CDR3 spans 13 residues. Per germline, CDR1 SNHLY and CDR2 FYNNEI. Here the CDR3 DNA reads TGTGCCAGCAGTGAGGCCAGGGCCGGGGAGCTGTTTTTT. This codes for CASSEARAGELFF.

The chain recombines TRBV4-1 with TRBJ1-4, with D hard to call. This CDR3 has 15 residues. Germline lookup yields CDR1 MGHRA and CDR2 YSYEKL. V was pared by 0 bases and J by 7 bases, with 12 bases between. The CDR3 bases are TGCGCCAGCAGCCAAGAGCCGGGAACGAGTGAAAAACTGTTTTTT. Translation gives CASSQEPGTSEKLFF.

J is TRBJ2-7 and V is TRBV18, with 9 bases matching TRBD1. Germline CDR1 is KGHSH and CDR2 is LQKENI. V gave up 4 bases and J gave up 6 bases; unmatched junction bases: 10. CDR3 length equals 15 residues. This CDR3 is CASSRARQGGGEQYF. The CDR3, as DNA: TGTGCCAGCTCACGGGCCAGACAGGGGGGGGGCGAGCAGTACTTC.

J is TRBJ2-6 and V is TRBV14, with unresolved D. This CDR3 region has 14 residues. The V gene's germline CDR1 is SGHDN and CDR2 FVKESK. Deletions cut 4 bases from V and 2 bases from J, with 6 bases between. The CDR3 spells CASSPWAGANVLTF. The CDR3, as DNA: TGTGCCAGCAGCCCCTGGGCTGGGGCCAACGTCCTGACTTTC.

The V gene is TRBV7-9, the J gene TRBJ2-3; tentative D call: TRBD2 (5 bases). CDR3 length equals 12 residues. Trimming pared 8 bases from V and 3 bases from J, leaving 9 bases between. Germline values: CDR1 SEHNR, CDR2 FQNEAQ (reference sequence). The DNA for the CDR3 is TGTGCCAGCCGGGGAGCAACAGATACGCAGTATTTT. As protein: CASRGATDTQYF.

The count of this clone is one. The V and J genes are TRBV7-8 and TRBJ2-7; D is uncertain. With 7 bases removed from V and 2 bases from J, the gap between germline ends came to 15 bases. The germline V gene encodes CDR1 SGHVS and CDR2 FQNEAQ. The CDR3 consists of 14 residues. This CDR3 is CASKAREGPYEQYF. The CDR3 DNA is TGTGCCAGCAAAGCAAGGGAAGGGCCCTACGAGCAGTACTTC.

The rearrangement uses TRBV6-6 and TRBJ2-7; D might be TRBD2 (6 bases). Deletions cut 6 bases from V and 2 bases from J, with 11 bases between. The CDR3 runs to 13 residues. Germline assignment: CDR1 MNHNY and CDR2 SVGAGI (reference sequence). DNA of the CDR3: TGTGCCAGCAGCCGAACTAGCACCTACGAGCAGTACTTC. Translation: CASSRTSTYEQYF.

The genes are TRBV5-6 and TRBJ1-2; D is possibly TRBD1 (5 bases). CDR3 length equals 15 residues. The germline V gene has CDR1 SGHDT and CDR2 YYEEEE. Trimming stripped 0 bases from V and 3 bases from J, with 12 bases between. CDR3: CASSLVEGRYYGYTF. The CDR3, as DNA: TGTGCCAGCAGCTTGGTGGAGGGGAGGTACTATGGCTACACCTTC.

The V and J genes are TRBV7-9 and TRBJ1-5, with 7 bases that match TRBD1. V was clipped by 1 base and J by 6 bases; unmatched bases: 6. This CDR3 is built from 15 residues. The V gene's germline CDR1 is SEHNR and CDR2 FQNEAQ (reference sequence). In DNA, the CDR3 is TGTGCCAGCAGCTTAGAGGGGACAGTTAGTCAGCCCCAGCATTTT. Protein sequence: CASSLEGTVSQPQHF.

The V call is TRBV6-5, the J call TRBJ1-1; 7 nucleotides align to TRBD1. The germline V gene has CDR1 MNHEY and CDR2 SVGAGI. CDR3 size: 15 residues. J gave up 4 bases and V 7 bases, and 12 bases lay outside the gene matches. The CDR3 loop is CASKKNRGDVTEAFF. The CDR3 DNA reads TGTGCCAGCAAGAAAAACAGGGGAGATGTCACTGAAGCTTTCTTT.

V is TRBV29-1 and J is TRBJ2-3; the match to TRBD1 covers 12 bases. The V segment lost 4 bases and the J segment 2 bases; nucleotides outside the gene matches: 4. The CDR3 is 15 residues long. Germline loops: CDR1 SQVTM, CDR2 ANQGSEA. As DNA, the CDR3 is TGCAGCGTTGTCCGGGACAGGGGGCCCACAGATACGCAGTATTTT. Its translation: CSVVRDRGPTDTQYF.

This chain uses TRBV6-5 with TRBJ2-7; D ambiguous. V dropped 5 bases and J dropped 1 base, with 3 bases sitting between them. The CDR3 covers 11 residues. Germline CDR1 and CDR2: MNHEY and SVGAGI. For the CDR3, the DNA is TGTGCCAGCAGTCGATCCTACGAGCAGTACTTC. Residues: CASSRSYEQYF.

V is TRBV5-6 and J is TRBJ1-2; TRBD1 might be the D (5 bases). The germline gives CDR1 SGHDT, CDR2 YYEEEE. V was shortened by 4 bases and J by 4 bases, with 11 bases between the two germline ends. The CDR3 is 13 amino acids. In DNA, the CDR3 is TGTGCCAGCAGCCCGGGGGAGGGCTATGGCTACACCTTC. This translates into CASSPGEGYGYTF.

In regard to this clone: Within the sample, other DNA sequences also encode this same CDR3. The V call is TRBV13, the J call TRBJ1-1, with D hard to call. Between the trimmed V and J ends, which lost 1 base and 2 bases, there was a span of 2 bases. Germline values: CDR1 PRHDT, CDR2 FYEKMQ (reference sequence). CDR3 size: 12 residues. The CDR3 bases are TGTGCCAGCAGCTTAGCTAACACTGAAGCTTTCTTT. This encodes CASSLANTEAFF.

The chain recombines TRBV4-2 with TRBJ1-2; maybe TRBD1 (5 bases). This CDR3 has 15 residues. V lost 1 base and J 4 bases, leaving 13 bases between the germline ends. The V gene's germline CDR1 is LGHNA and CDR2 YNFKEQ. The CDR3 region is CASSQVDSWVYGYTF. CDR3 DNA: TGTGCCAGCAGCCAAGTCGACAGCTGGGTCTATGGCTACACCTTC.

This chain links TRBV7-9 with TRBJ1-4, with TRBD1 identical over 7 bases. Per germline, CDR1 SEHNR and CDR2 FQNEAQ (reference sequence). The CDR3 length is 14 residues. Unmatched junction bases numbered 5, after V lost 6 bases and J lost 4 bases. The CDR3 protein is CASSTGASNEKLFF. In nucleotides, the CDR3 is TGTGCCAGCAGTACAGGGGCCAGTAATGAAAAACTGTTTTTT.